This TCR beta chain was identified in a study of OX40 agonist ivuxolimab in advanced cancers. At the level of the study: The drug used for patients, ivuxolimab, was an agonistic anti-OX40 (CD134) antibody. A mean age of approximately 60 years, range about 20 to 85, was recorded, and approximately 85% were male.

Study-wide points: Some nonresponders likewise displayed low normalized T-cell clonal expansion. More expanded clones were seen, on average, in CD8+ T cells than in CD4+.

The protocol was immunoSEQ multiplex PCR, while the TCRdb copy is restricted to in-frame clones and leaves out a portion. The sample contains more than 80,000 clones, 75% to 95% of which appear only once. Germline CDR1 reads LNHDA; CDR2 reads SQIVND (reference sequence). This CDR3 is built from 13 residues. Between the trimmed V and J ends, which lost 11 bases and 7 bases, there was a span of 17 bases. With regard to this clone: Its matching antigen is unknown.

The chain is built from TRBV19 and TRBJ2-2; D possibly corresponds to TRBD1 (7 bases). The TCR comes from an adult with an advanced solid tumor such as melanoma, head and neck, liver or kidney cancer. The sequencing here drew on CD4+ or CD8+ T cells sorted from blood, taken in a trial of the OX40 agonist ivuxolimab. In DNA form, the CDR3 reads TGTGCCTCTAGAAACAGGGGAGGCGGGGAGCTGTTTTTT. Translation gives CASRNRGGGELFF.